A selection of T cell receptor beta chains follows, all from one sample in a study of CD8 T cells in Susac syndrome. MiXCR, run by TCRdb on the immunoSEQ multiplex PCR reads, gives a single entry per CDR3 protein. The sample has roughly 200,000 distinct CDR3 sequences; approximately 94% are singletons. Sequencing was carried out using CD4+ T cells from PBMCs. The receptors originated from a human donor with multiple sclerosis. Both conserved end residues are part of each CDR3. D genes are given only for firm matches. Size values are once, few and many counts, or a class for expanded clones, and some rows have none.

J,D,V,size,CDR3,DNA
TRBJ2-6,NA,TRBV19,NA,CASSIDRTSGANVLPF,TGTGCCAGTAGTATAGACCGAACCTCTGGGGCCAACGTCCTGCCTTTC
TRBJ1-1,NA,TRBV7-3,NA,CASSLSHGNTEAFF,TGTGCCAGCAGTTTATCCCACGGGAACACTGAAGCTTTCTTT
TRBJ1-2,NA,TRBV29-1,NA,CSVDGRGGYGYTF,TGCAGCGTTGACGGCCGTGGGGGCTATGGCTACACCTTC
TRBJ2-7,NA,TRBV27,NA,CASRSSVYEQYF,TGTGCCAGCAGGTCTAGCGTCTACGAGCAGTACTTC
TRBJ1-2,TRBD1,TRBV7-9,NA,CASSFGQGGGYTF,TGTGCCAGCAGCTTCGGACAGGGGGGCGGCTACACCTTC
TRBJ2-3,TRBD2,TRBV9,NA,CASSAFRLAGTDTQYF,TGTGCCAGCAGCGCCTTTAGACTAGCGGGGACAGATACGCAGTATTTT
TRBJ2-3,NA,TRBV28,NA,CALTHAGQLMTDTQYF,TGTGCCCTAACACACGCCGGGCAGTTGATGACAGATACGCAGTATTTT
TRBJ1-2,TRBD1,TRBV5-1,NA,CASSLETGGKYTF,TGCGCCAGCAGCCTGGAAACAGGGGGCAAATACACCTTC
TRBJ2-3,TRBD2,TRBV25-1,NA,CASSVAGYTDTQYF,TGTGCCAGCAGTGTAGCGGGGTACACAGATACGCAGTATTTT
TRBJ2-5,NA,TRBV20-1,NA,CSAREMRGPGETQYF,TGCAGTGCTAGAGAGATGCGGGGGCCAGGGGAGACCCAGTACTTC
TRBJ1-1,TRBD1,TRBV7-2,NA,CASSFGTGGVRVAFF,TGTGCCAGCAGCTTCGGGACAGGGGGAGTAAGGGTGGCTTTCTTT
TRBJ1-1,NA,TRBV20-1,NA,CSARITQRTTEAFF,TGCAGTGCTAGAATCACACAGAGAACGACTGAAGCTTTCTTT
TRBJ2-3,NA,TRBV9,NA,CASSVLGGTSTDTQYF,TGTGCCAGCAGCGTACTCGGGGGAACTAGCACAGATACGCAGTATTTT
TRBJ1-1,TRBD1,TRBV14,NA,CASSEGARTEAFF,TGTGCCAGCAGCGAGGGGGCGCGAACTGAAGCTTTCTTT
TRBJ2-3,NA,TRBV25-1,NA,CASSALLNDYTDTQYF,TGTGCCAGCAGTGCCCTACTCAACGACTACACAGATACGCAGTATTTT
TRBJ2-3,NA,TRBV20-1,NA,CSAPHRDADTQYF,TGCAGTGCTCCTCACCGGGACGCAGATACGCAGTATTTT
TRBJ1-5,NA,TRBV15,NA,CATSRDSSEPQHF,TGTGCCACCAGCAGGGACAGTTCGGAGCCCCAGCATTTT
TRBJ1-2,NA,TRBV2,NA,CASSGQANYGYTF,TGTGCCAGCAGTGGACAGGCTAACTATGGCTACACCTTC
TRBJ2-5,NA,TRBV25-1,NA,CASSDFSGSFETQYF,TGTGCCAGCAGTGATTTCTCCGGCAGTTTCGAGACCCAGTACTTC
TRBJ2-4,TRBD1,TRBV29-1,NA,CSVAGTGTKNIQYF,TGCAGCGTGGCCGGGACAGGGACCAAAAACATTCAGTACTTC
TRBJ1-5,NA,TRBV20-1,NA,CSARGFNQPQHF,TGCAGTGCCCGAGGGTTTAATCAGCCCCAGCATTTT
TRBJ2-7,NA,TRBV29-1,NA,CSATQGYEQYF,TGCAGCGCCACCCAGGGGTACGAGCAGTACTTC
TRBJ2-5,TRBD1,TRBV30,once,CAWDTTGFSPLRPSKETQYF,TGTGCCTGGGATACGACAGGGTTCTCTCCTCTCCGTCCGAGCAAAGAGACCCAGTACTTC
TRBJ1-1,TRBD1,TRBV30,NA,CAWGQGLNTEAFF,TGTGCCTGGGGACAGGGGTTGAACACTGAAGCTTTCTTT
TRBJ1-5,TRBD1,TRBV4-1,NA,CASSQDSDRWWPSNQPQHF,TGCGCCAGCAGCCAAGACTCGGACAGGTGGTGGCCTAGCAATCAGCCCCAGCATTTT
TRBJ1-1,NA,TRBV29-1,NA,CSVDTGWGMNTEAFF,TGCAGCGTTGATACAGGGTGGGGTATGAACACTGAAGCTTTCTTT
TRBJ1-1,NA,TRBV19,once,CATRVRATEAFF,TGTGCCACTAGGGTCCGGGCAACTGAAGCTTTCTTT
TRBJ1-1,NA,TRBV7-9,NA,CASSLFGAEAFF,TGTGCCAGCAGCTTATTTGGGGCTGAAGCTTTCTTT
TRBJ1-5,NA,TRBV12-3/TRBV12-4,NA,CASSRGGLQPQHF,TGTGCCAGCAGTCGCGGGGGCCTTCAGCCCCAGCATTTT
TRBJ2-3,NA,TRBV30,NA,CAWRRATTRADTQYF,TGTGCCTGGAGAAGGGCGACAACCAGGGCAGATACGCAGTATTTT
TRBJ1-1,TRBD1,TRBV12-3/TRBV12-4,NA,CASSSQGAHSRAFF,TGTGCCAGCAGTTCTCAGGGGGCCCATTCAAGAGCTTTCTTT
TRBJ1-2,NA,TRBV12-3/TRBV12-4,NA,CASSPINAGYGYTF,TGTGCCAGCAGCCCAATAAACGCCGGCTATGGCTACACCTTC
TRBJ1-4,NA,TRBV2,NA,CASKVTGSKLFF,TGTGCCAGCAAGGTCACAGGGTCAAAACTGTTTTTT
TRBJ1-2,NA,TRBV25-1,NA,CASSELERGNGYTF,TGTGCCAGCAGTGAATTGGAGAGAGGGAATGGCTACACCTTC
TRBJ1-2,NA,TRBV30,NA,CAWSVRGGLSYTF,TGTGCCTGGAGTGTACGAGGCGGATTGAGCTACACCTTC
TRBJ1-1,NA,TRBV30,NA,CAWSRAPGMMTEAFF,TGTGCCTGGAGCAGAGCTCCGGGGATGATGACTGAAGCTTTCTTT
TRBJ2-3,TRBD1,TRBV6-5,NA,CASSYSGQSTDTQYF,TGTGCCAGCAGTTACTCGGGACAGAGCACAGATACGCAGTATTTT